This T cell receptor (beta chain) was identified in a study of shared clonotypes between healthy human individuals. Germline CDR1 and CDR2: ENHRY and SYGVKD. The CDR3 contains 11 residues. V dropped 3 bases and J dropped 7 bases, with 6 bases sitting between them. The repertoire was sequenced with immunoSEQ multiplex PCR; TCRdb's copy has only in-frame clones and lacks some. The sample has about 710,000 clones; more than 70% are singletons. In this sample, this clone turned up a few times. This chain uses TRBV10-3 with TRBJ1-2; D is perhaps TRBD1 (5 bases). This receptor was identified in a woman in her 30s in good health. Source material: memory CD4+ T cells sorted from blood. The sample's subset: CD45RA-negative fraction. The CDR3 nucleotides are TGTGCCATCAGTGAAGGGACTGGCTACACCTTC. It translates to CAISEGTGYTF.